This entry lists 14 T cell receptor beta chains sequenced from one sample in a study of quantifying T cell responses using KT2 cells. Study details: TCR alpha and beta constant-region primers primed reverse transcription of RNA.

The cDNA 3' end received a ligated oligonucleotide with a UMI. An equimolar mix of RC1.1 and RC1.2 primed the beta chain across TRBC1 and TRBC2. TCRdb used MiXCR to reprocess the UMI-ligation and nested PCR reads, holding one entry per CDR3 protein. The sample includes around 50,000 distinct CDR3 sequences, 9.5% to 13% of them seen just once. The specimen was PBMCs spiked with cells of the T cell clone KT2. These receptors were obtained from a human donor.

This clonotype was counted between two and nine times. The V gene is TRBV20-1, the J gene TRBJ1-4, with 8 bases aligning to TRBD1. The CDR3 totals 17 residues. The V gene's germline CDR1 is DFQATT and CDR2 SNEGSKA (reference sequence). The trim removed 0 bases at V and 3 bases at J, leaving 9 bases unmatched. CDR3 DNA sequence: TGCAGTGCTAGAGAATCGCGACAGGGGAGAGCTAATGAAAAACTGTTTTTT. Translation gives CSARESRQGRANEKLFF.

This clonotype was counted between two and nine times. The chain employs TRBV18 and TRBJ2-1; 9 bases map to TRBD2. J was trimmed by 8 bases and V by 4 bases; bases with no gene match: 15. The CDR3 length is 17 residues. The germline gives CDR1 KGHSH, CDR2 LQKENI. For the CDR3, the DNA is TGTGCCAGCTCACTGGGGACTAGCCTCTCCCCCGAGTATGAGCAGTTCTTC. Its protein product is CASSLGTSLSPEYEQFF.

The V and J genes are TRBV12-3 or TRBV12-4 and TRBJ1-1; 8 bases are shared with TRBD1. V gave up 1 base and J gave up 10 bases; unmatched junction bases: 8. The CDR3 runs 14 residues. CDR3: CASSLEQGAGAAFF. Here the CDR3 DNA reads TGTGCCAGCAGTTTAGAGCAGGGGGCAGGGGCAGCTTTCTTT.

This clonotype was recorded many times. The V gene is TRBV29-1, the J gene TRBJ1-1; 7 nucleotides align to TRBD1. Unmatched junction bases numbered 9, after V lost 8 bases and J lost 3 bases. The CDR3 is 13 residues long. In germline, CDR1 is SQVTM, CDR2 ANQGSEA. The CDR3 nucleotides are TGCAGCACTTACAGGGGAGAGGACACTGAAGCTTTCTTT. It specifies CSTYRGEDTEAFF. Full variable domain (outside the CDR3, taken from reference TRBV29-1 and TRBJ1-1): SAVISQKPSRDICQRGTSLTIQCQVDSQVTMMFWYRQQPGQSLTLIATANQGSEATYESGFVIDKFPISRPNLTFSTLTVSNMSPEDSSIYLCSTYRGEDTEAFFGQGTRLTVV.

There are many counts of this clonotype. The V gene is TRBV6-4, the J gene TRBJ2-3, with TRBD2 matching over 10 bases. CDR3 size: 16 residues. The junction had 4 bases not matched to a gene; V was cut back by 0 bases and J by 4 bases. Germline CDR1 and CDR2: MRHNA and SNTAGT. Here the CDR3 reads CASSDSEAGGADTQYF. The CDR3 DNA reads TGTGCCAGCAGTGACTCTGAAGCGGGGGGGGCAGATACGCAGTATTTT.

This clonotype was seen only a few times. V gene TRBV30 combines with J gene TRBJ1-5; D is unclear. Germline CDR1 GTSNPN, CDR2 SVGIG (reference sequence). The CDR3 extends over 13 amino acids. V lost 1 base, J lost 3 bases, and 7 bases lay in between. CDR3 bases: TGTGCCTGGAGTGCTGGCCTCAATCAGCCCCAGCATTTT. Protein sequence: CAWSAGLNQPQHF.

The chain employs TRBV6-2 or TRBV6-3 and TRBJ1-5; TRBD1 is a possible D gene (5 bases). Per germline, CDR1 MNHEY and CDR2 SVGEGT. There are 13 residues in the CDR3. Trimming shortened V by 6 bases and J by 1 base, and 7 bases separated the two germline ends. CDR3 in amino acids: CASRGPSNQPQHF. The CDR3 DNA is TGTGCCAGCAGGGGACCGAGCAATCAGCCCCAGCATTTT.

This clonotype was seen more than once but under ten times. The V and J genes are TRBV5-4 and TRBJ2-3, with D perhaps matching TRBD2 (6 bases). V gave up 5 bases and J gave up 2 bases, with 15 bases separating them. CDR3 length: 15 residues. Looked up from germline, CDR1 is SGHNT and CDR2 is YYREEE (reference sequence). The CDR3 DNA sequence: TGTGCCAGCAGGCAGACTAGAGGTTCCACAGATACGCAGTATTTT. Its protein product is CASRQTRGSTDTQYF.

In this sample, this clonotype turned up many times. CDR3: CAISESGTVEYF. CDR3 DNA sequence: TGTGCCATCAGTGAGTCCGGAACAGTAGAGTACTTC. This chain links TRBV10-3 with TRBJ2-4; no clear D gene. Between the trimmed V and J ends, which lost 0 bases and 14 bases, there was a span of 11 bases. This CDR3 is built from 12 residues. In germline, CDR1 is ENHRY, CDR2 SYGVKD.

This clonotype was counted a few times. This rearrangement joins TRBV5-1 to TRBJ2-3, with a possible D match to TRBD2 (5 bases). Trimming took 5 bases from V and 3 from J, leaving 19 bases between them. This CDR3 contains 16 residues. Germline V gives CDR1 SGHRS, CDR2 YFSETQ. The CDR3 DNA reads TGCGCCAGCAGAGGGATGGGCCCCCGGGGAACAGATACGCAGTATTTT. As protein: CASRGMGPRGTDTQYF.

The chain links TRBV10-3 to TRBJ2-3; 9 bases agree with TRBD2. The CDR3 consists of 14 residues. Germline CDR1 ENHRY, CDR2 SYGVKD. The trim removed 5 bases at V and 6 bases at J, leaving 6 bases unmatched. The CDR3 sequence: CAISLAGLVDTQYF. DNA for the CDR3: TGTGCCATCAGTCTAGCGGGACTCGTTGATACGCAGTATTTT.

The chain uses TRBV19 and TRBJ2-5, with D unclear. CDR3 size: 12 residues. Trimming removed 7 bases at V and 7 bases at J, with 13 bases between. Germline loops: CDR1 LNHDA, CDR2 SQIVND (reference sequence). CDR3 in amino acids: CASTDGPGTQYF. CDR3 in DNA: TGTGCCAGTACGGACGGCCCGGGGACCCAGTACTTC.

A few counts support this clonotype. The chain has TRBV5-1 and TRBJ1-3; a weak D match, TRBD1 (6 bases). CDR1 SGHRS and CDR2 YFSETQ come from the germline V gene. V was clipped by 3 bases and J by 4 bases, with 11 bases between them. The CDR3 runs to 14 residues. The CDR3 here is CASSSGASGNTIYF. The CDR3 nucleotides are TGCGCCAGCAGCTCAGGGGCTTCAGGAAACACCATATATTTT.

This clonotype was counted at least ten times. This chain uses TRBV21-1 with TRBJ2-4. TRBV21-1 is tagged as a pseudogene. This CDR3 has 19 residues. Here the CDR3 reads CASSKKSAVARLAKNIQYF. The CDR3 DNA reads as TGTGCCAGCAGCAAAAAGTCGGCGGTTGCGCGGCTAGCCAAAAACATTCAGTACTTC.